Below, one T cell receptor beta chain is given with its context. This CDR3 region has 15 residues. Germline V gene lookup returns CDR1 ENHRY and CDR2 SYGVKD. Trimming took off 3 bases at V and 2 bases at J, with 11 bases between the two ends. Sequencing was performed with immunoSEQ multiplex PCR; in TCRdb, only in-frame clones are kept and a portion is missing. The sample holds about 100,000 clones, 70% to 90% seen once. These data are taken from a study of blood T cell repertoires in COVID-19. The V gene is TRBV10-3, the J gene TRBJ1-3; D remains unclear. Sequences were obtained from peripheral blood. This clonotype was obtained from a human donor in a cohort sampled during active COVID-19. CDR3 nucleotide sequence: TGTGCCATCAGTGATCTTAAATTCGCTGGAAACACCATATATTTT. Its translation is CAISDLKFAGNTIYF.